The entry below describes one T cell receptor beta chain. These data are taken from a study of PD-L1 blockade in urothelial cancer. Clones were read by immunoSEQ multiplex PCR, and TCRdb kept only the in-frame ones, dropping some. The sample consists of 45,000 to 60,000 clones, 87% of them appearing once. V shed 0 bases and J 7 bases; nucleotides not matched to a gene: 6. Germline loops: CDR1 MNHNS, CDR2 SASEGT. This CDR3 contains 17 residues. This sequence originates from a man in his sixties with urothelial cancer. This chain links TRBV6-1 with TRBJ1-6, with 10 bases identical to TRBD1. The input for sequencing was PBMCs, taken around atezolizumab (anti-PD-L1) treatment. CDR3 nucleotide sequence: TGTGCCAGCAGTGAAGCATGGGGACAGGGGAACAATTCACCCCTCCACTTT. Amino acid sequence: CASSEAWGQGNNSPLHF.